This TCR beta chain derives from a study of human T cells and chemical hapten exposure. The time point denotes: patch test 1, 2 weeks after DPC sensitization. The treatment: therapeutic diphenylcyclopropenone sensitization with weekly scalp DPC. In TCRdb, the RACE reads were re-called with MiXCR into one record per CDR3 protein. Of some 380,000 distinct CDR3 sequences in the sample, around 4.8% are singletons; the top ten hold approximately 2.3%. About this clonotype: The target antigen is unknown.

General observations from the study: It should be noted that donors had alopecia, so their immune response may differ from healthy people's.

The receptor was isolated from a woman in her forties or fifties with alopecia areata. Some clones in this sample may be carry-over from other donors' samples. The source was whole blood, collected in connection with sensitization to the hapten diphenylcyclopropenone (DPC).

The DNA of the CDR3 is TGTGCCAGCTCACCGGCAGGGGTTGGGAATTCACCCCTCCACTTT. Protein product: CASSPAGVGNSPLHF. This chain connects TRBV18 to TRBJ1-6; D is possibly TRBD1 (6 bases). The CDR3 has 15 residues. V lost 3 bases and J 7 bases, leaving 13 bases between the germline ends. Germline V lookup: CDR1 KGHSH, CDR2 LQKENI.